One TCR beta chain is described in this entry. This sample is part of a study of T cell changes during pregnancy in multiple sclerosis. This CDR3 is built from 15 residues. Germline V CDR1 and CDR2: SNHLY, FYNNEI. Trimming cost V 6 bases and J 2 bases; bases outside gene matches: 10. Sequencing used immunoSEQ multiplex PCR; TCRdb keeps in-frame clones, though not all of them. The table lists fewer than 70,000 clones, about nine tenths of them singletons. J is TRBJ2-7 and V is TRBV2; 7 nucleotides match TRBD1. The input for sequencing was peripheral blood, taken in the first trimester of pregnancy. The TCR originated in a female donor with multiple sclerosis, enrolled in a pregnancy study. The DNA for the CDR3 is TGTGCCAGCAGGGTAGACAGGGCCCTGACCTACGAGCAGTACTTC. Encoded protein: CASRVDRALTYEQYF.